This T cell receptor beta chain came from a study of post-analysis software for immune sequencing data. For the study at large: Patients had relapsing-remitting, secondary progressive or progressive-relapsing multiple sclerosis; some lacked subtype. The study, taken as a whole, reports: With TRBV5-6, TRBV5-1 and TRBV20-1 included, about five TRBV segments were more frequent in patients than in controls. For normalized Chao1 diversity, multiple sclerosis patients scored significantly lower than controls did. Under F measure analysis, samples from one preparation batch co-clustered strongly.

V gave up 1 base and J gave up 3 bases, with 7 bases separating them. The CDR3 is 14 residues long. The TCR beta cDNA libraries contained unique molecular identifiers. The yield from approximately 1 to 10 million T cells was 500,000 or so cDNA molecules in total. TCRdb recomputed calls from the PCR reads with MiXCR, one row per CDR3 protein. The profile shows 170,000 or so distinct CDR3 sequences, 30% of them singletons. This clonotype was detected only a few times. The target antigen is unknown. V gene TRBV12-3 or TRBV12-4 combines with J gene TRBJ1-5; D ambiguous. The TCR was taken from a girl aged 5-17 years with multiple sclerosis. The sample was blood. The CDR3 DNA sequence: TGTGCCAGCAGTTTAGGCCGGTTCAATCAGCCCCAGCATTTT. Translated: CASSLGRFNQPQHF.